The rows below give T cell receptor beta chains drawn from one sample of a study of Ad26.COV2.S vaccination and SARS-CoV-2 variants. Repertoires were generated with immunoSEQ multiplex PCR, while TCRdb's copy carries only in-frame clones and drops some. The table shows 350,000 to 450,000 clones, with approximately 90% occurring only once. Sequencing was performed on peripheral blood, taken after recovery from COVID-19. The receptors were gathered from a human donor who had recovered from COVID-19. Both conserved end residues are part of each CDR3. A D gene is named only where the DNA matches it firmly. Some rows mark clone size as missing; the rest say once, few, many or name a class of expanded clone.

clone_size	cdr3_length	j_call	d_call	v_call	cdr3_nt	cdr3_aa
few	15	TRBJ1-3	NA	TRBV9	TGTGCCAGCAGCGTAGGACACCGCTCTGGAAACACCATATATTTT	CASSVGHRSGNTIYF
NA	11	TRBJ1-1	NA	TRBV25-1	TGTGCCAGCAGTACATACACTGAAGCTTTCTTT	CASSTYTEAFF
NA	15	TRBJ2-7	NA	TRBV29-1	TGCAGCGTTGAAGATTTGCAGTCGTCCACCTACGAGCAGTACTTC	CSVEDLQSSTYEQYF
NA	15	TRBJ1-2	NA	TRBV6-5	TGTGCCAGCACCACGCGGCAGACCGCTAACTATGGCTACACCTTC	CASTTRQTANYGYTF
NA	14	TRBJ2-7	NA	TRBV29-1	TGCAGCGTGGGGACGGCCCCACGCTCCTACGAGCAGTACTTC	CSVGTAPRSYEQYF
NA	14	TRBJ1-2	NA	TRBV18	TGTGCCAGCTCACCAGTAGCTCTTGTCTATGGCTACACCTTC	CASSPVALVYGYTF
few	17	TRBJ1-2	TRBD1	TRBV18	TGTGCCAGCTCCCGGTCGGACAGGGCCTCTATGGTAGCCGGCTACACCTTC	CASSRSDRASMVAGYTF
NA	14	TRBJ2-1	TRBD2	TRBV5-8	TGTGCCAGCAGCTTGGGACAAGCGGGGTATGAGCAGTTCTTC	CASSLGQAGYEQFF
NA	15	TRBJ2-7	NA	TRBV12-5	TGTGCTAGTGGTTTGGTATCAGGGGACCCGGACGAGCAGTACTTC	CASGLVSGDPDEQYF
NA	12	TRBJ1-1	NA	TRBV12-3/TRBV12-4	TGTGCCAGCAGAACCTTGTTAGCCGAAGCTTTCTTT	CASRTLLAEAFF
NA	15	TRBJ1-1	NA	TRBV9	TGTGCCAGCAGCGTGGAGGCCTCCCCGAACACTGAAGCTTTCTTT	CASSVEASPNTEAFF
NA	13	TRBJ1-5	NA	TRBV29-1	TGCAGCGTCGCCGACACACTGGGGGGGAATCAGCATTTT	CSVADTLGGNQHF
NA	15	TRBJ2-5	NA	TRBV19	TGTGCCAGTAGGGGTTGGGACCGGACCCAAGAGACCCAGTACTTC	CASRGWDRTQETQYF
NA	13	TRBJ2-5	NA	TRBV5-6	TGTGCCAGCAGCTCAGGGGTACAAGAGACCCAGTACTTC	CASSSGVQETQYF
NA	14	TRBJ1-3	NA	TRBV3-1/TRBV3-2	TGTGCCAGCAGCCAAGGTAGCTCTGGAAACACCATATATTTT	CASSQGSSGNTIYF
once	15	TRBJ1-6	NA	TRBV24-1	TGTGCCACCAGTGATTTAGGCGGGTCTAATTCACCCCTCCACTTT	CATSDLGGSNSPLHF
NA	16	TRBJ1-5	NA	TRBV6-5	TGTGCCAGCAGTTACTCGTGGGGTGGGAGCAATCAGCCCCAGCATTTT	CASSYSWGGSNQPQHF
NA	14	TRBJ1-2	NA	TRBV6-6	TGTGCCAGCAGTTATAGTAGACAAAACTATGGCTACACCTTC	CASSYSRQNYGYTF
NA	14	TRBJ2-5	TRBD2	TRBV5-4	TGTGCCAGCAGCGGACTAGCGGGAAAAGAGACCCAGTACTTC	CASSGLAGKETQYF
NA	14	TRBJ1-2	TRBD1	TRBV5-3	TGTGCCAGAGCCAAGGGACAGGACCTCTTGGGCTACACCTTC	CARAKGQDLLGYTF
NA	14	TRBJ2-7	NA	TRBV11-3	TGTGCCAGCAGCTTAGCAGGCAGCTCCTACGAGCAGTACTTC	CASSLAGSSYEQYF
NA	18	TRBJ2-1	TRBD2	TRBV19	TGTGCCAGTAGTATAGGCACTAGCGGGGGATCCTCCTACAATGAGCAGTTCTTC	CASSIGTSGGSSYNEQFF
NA	11	TRBJ1-1	NA	TRBV20-1	TGCAGTGCTACCGGGACCTCGGGTGGTTTCTTT	CSATGTSGGFF
NA	13	TRBJ2-3	TRBD1	TRBV10-3	TGTGCCATCGGTGGACAGGGGGCAGATACGCAGTATTTT	CAIGGQGADTQYF
NA	15	TRBJ2-7	TRBD1	TRBV5-8	TGTGCCAGCAGCTTGGCCACAGGGGGCTTCTACGAGCAGTACTTC	CASSLATGGFYEQYF
NA	14	TRBJ1-2	TRBD1	TRBV2	TGTGCCAGCAAACAGGGGGCTGGGGGGCATGGCTACACCTTC	CASKQGAGGHGYTF
NA	15	TRBJ2-3	NA	TRBV9	TGTGCCAGCAGCACCCGACTGCAGACCACAGATACGCAGTATTTT	CASSTRLQTTDTQYF
once	14	TRBJ1-5	NA	TRBV5-4	TGTGCCAGCAGCTTGGTCGGAAGCAATCAGCCCCAGCATTTT	CASSLVGSNQPQHF
NA	14	TRBJ1-5	NA	TRBV7-9	TGTGCCAGCAGCTTACAGGGCTTAAATCAGCCCCAGCATTTT	CASSLQGLNQPQHF
NA	12	TRBJ2-1	NA	TRBV10-1	TGCGCCAGCAGTGAGTTGGGCGCTGAGCAGTTCTTC	CASSELGAEQFF
NA	15	TRBJ2-3	TRBD1	TRBV19	TGTGCCAGTAATAAACCGGGACAGGGTCATGATACGCAGTATTTT	CASNKPGQGHDTQYF
NA	15	TRBJ1-5	NA	TRBV6-5	TGTGCCAGCAGTTACCGTCGCGATAGCAATCAGCCCCAGCATTTT	CASSYRRDSNQPQHF
NA	15	TRBJ2-1	NA	TRBV27	TGTGCCAGCAGTCCGAGGGACCCCGCTTTTGGTGAGCAGTTCTTC	CASSPRDPAFGEQFF
NA	14	TRBJ1-1	NA	TRBV19	TGTGCCAGTAGTATGGAACTGGAGAACACTGAAGCTTTCTTT	CASSMELENTEAFF
NA	17	TRBJ2-5	TRBD1	TRBV4-1	TGCGCCAGCAGCGCCCGTCCCCGGGACAGCCTTTGGGAGACCCAGTACTTC	CASSARPRDSLWETQYF
NA	11	TRBJ2-5	NA	TRBV11-2	TGTGCCAGCAGCGCCCTGGGGACCCAGTACTTC	CASSALGTQYF
NA	18	TRBJ1-1	TRBD1	TRBV5-6	TGTGCCAGCAGCTTTGGGGAAGTCAGGGGGCTCGGGAACACTGAAGCTTTCTTT	CASSFGEVRGLGNTEAFF
NA	14	TRBJ1-5	NA	TRBV25-1	TGTGCCAGCAGTGGGGGGGGATTCAATCAGCCCCAGCATTTT	CASSGGGFNQPQHF
NA	15	TRBJ1-1	NA	TRBV7-2	TGTGCCAGCAGCTCCCGGGGCGCCGGGGGGACTGAAGCTTTCTTT	CASSSRGAGGTEAFF
NA	12	TRBJ1-1	NA	TRBV5-1	TGCGCCAGCAGCTGGGGGGCGACTGAAGCTTTCTTT	CASSWGATEAFF
NA	13	TRBJ2-7	NA	TRBV5-4	TGTGCCAGCAGCTTGTGGGTGGGGGACGAGCAGTACTTC	CASSLWVGDEQYF
NA	15	TRBJ1-3	NA	TRBV6-5	TGTGCCAGCATCCGGACCGGACTCTCTGGAAACACCATATATTTT	CASIRTGLSGNTIYF
once	13	TRBJ1-1	NA	TRBV2	TGTGCCAGCCTTACAGGGCGTTTTGGTGAAGCTTTCTTT	CASLTGRFGEAFF
NA	14	TRBJ1-1	NA	TRBV11-2	TGTGCCAGCAACTTGTTACCGGGACACGCTAAAGCTTTCTTT	CASNLLPGHAKAFF
NA	13	TRBJ2-7	TRBD1	TRBV10-1	TGCGCCAGCAGTGAGGGACAGGCCTACGAGCAGTACTTC	CASSEGQAYEQYF
NA	13	TRBJ1-2	NA	TRBV2	TGTGCCAGCAGTGAATCGGGGTACGGTGGCTACACCTTC	CASSESGYGGYTF
NA	12	TRBJ2-3	NA	TRBV29-1	TGCAGCGTTGTGGGAGAGGCGGATACGCAGTATTTT	CSVVGEADTQYF
NA	13	TRBJ1-2	NA	TRBV5-6	TGTGCCAGCAGCTTGGTCAAGGGGCATGGCTACACCTTC	CASSLVKGHGYTF
once	15	TRBJ1-1	NA	TRBV7-2	TGTGCCAGCAGCCCCCGTGAGGGGAGATACACTGAAGCTTTCTTT	CASSPREGRYTEAFF
NA	17	TRBJ1-6	NA	TRBV5-8	TGTGCCAGCAGCTTGGGTCCTTCGAGCTCCTATAATTCACCCCTCCACTTT	CASSLGPSSSYNSPLHF
NA	14	TRBJ2-7	TRBD1	TRBV5-1	TGCGCCAGCAGCTTGTCCGGGACAGGGTACGAGCAGTACTTC	CASSLSGTGYEQYF
NA	13	TRBJ1-1	NA	TRBV10-1	TGCGCCAGCAGTGAAGGATCGGGCCCTGAAGCTTTCTTT	CASSEGSGPEAFF
NA	15	TRBJ1-1	TRBD1	TRBV25-1	TGTGCCAGCAGTCCCGGGACAGGGAGGTGGTCTGAAGCTTTCTTT	CASSPGTGRWSEAFF
NA	17	TRBJ1-5	NA	TRBV3-1/TRBV3-2	TGTGCCAGCAGCCAAGGGCCAGCGGAGGGCCTCAATCAGCCCCAGCATTTT	CASSQGPAEGLNQPQHF